One sample yielded the 18 T cell receptor beta chains listed below, sequenced in a study of cytomegalovirus exposure and HLA in healthy donors. PCR amplification relied on 60 Vbeta primers (plus 13 Jbeta primers). Measured with immunoSEQ multiplex PCR; TCRdb has only the in-frame clones, and not every one. This table has around 170,000 clones, over 70% appearing once. Input material: PBMCs. These receptor sequences come from a woman in her fifties or sixties in good health and CMV-seropositive.

The chain recombines TRBV5-4 with TRBJ1-2, with TRBD1 matching over 7 bases. Germline V CDR1 and CDR2: SGHNT, YYREEE (reference sequence). This CDR3 spans 16 amino acids. The V gene end was trimmed by 0 bases and the J gene end by 5 bases; junction bases not matched to a gene: 10. CDR3 loop: CASSLDRGDREYGYTF. The CDR3 DNA reads TGTGCCAGCAGCTTGGATCGCGGCGACAGGGAGTATGGCTACACCTTC.

V gene TRBV7-3 combines with J gene TRBJ2-3, with TRBD2 identical over 9 bases. This CDR3 comprises 15 residues. In germline, CDR1 is SGHTA, CDR2 FQGTGA. V was clipped by 4 bases and J by 6 bases; unmatched bases: 8. The CDR3 nucleotides read TGTGCCAGCAGCTCCCGTAGCGGGGGAAGGGATACGCAGTATTTT. Its translation is CASSSRSGGRDTQYF.

This chain joins TRBV4-3 and TRBJ1-3, with 8 bases that match TRBD1. The V gene's germline CDR1 is LGHNA and CDR2 YSLEER. This CDR3 spans 16 amino acids. With V trimmed by 3 bases and J by 0 bases, 4 bases remained unmatched. The CDR3 DNA follows: TGCGCCAGCAGCCATGACAGGGGCCCCTCTGGAAACACCATATATTTT. Translating gives CASSHDRGPSGNTIYF.

There are a few counts of this clone. This chain uses TRBV4-2 with TRBJ2-7, with TRBD2 identical over 12 bases. Germline V gene sequence: CDR1 LGHNA, CDR2 YNFKEQ. The CDR3 runs 16 residues. Trimming removed 1 base from V and 10 bases from J; junction bases left unmatched: 11. The CDR3 protein is CASSQVLAGGPVCQYF. In DNA, the CDR3 is TGTGCCAGCAGCCAAGTGCTAGCGGGAGGGCCCGTATGCCAGTACTTC.

This sequence joins TRBV30 and TRBJ2-1, with TRBD1 identical over 11 bases. The germline gives CDR1 GTSNPN, CDR2 SVGIG (reference sequence). CDR3 length: 16 residues. V lost 2 bases, J lost 6 bases, and 9 bases stayed unmatched. The CDR3 is CAWSNPGTGGFNEQFF. For the CDR3, the DNA is TGTGCCTGGAGTAACCCCGGGACAGGGGGGTTCAATGAGCAGTTCTTC.

This chain links TRBV7-8 with TRBJ2-1; the match to TRBD2 covers 11 bases. There are 16 residues in the CDR3. The ends lost 5 bases at V and 4 bases at J; junction bases unmatched: 7. Germline loops: CDR1 SGHVS, CDR2 FQNEAQ. Written as DNA, the CDR3 is TGTGCCAGCAGCCCATCCGGGACTAGCGGTTACAATGAGCAGTTCTTC. The encoded protein is CASSPSGTSGYNEQFF.

The chain is built from TRBV4-3 and TRBJ2-7; possible D gene TRBD2, 6 bases. CDR1 and CDR2 from the germline V gene are LGHNA and YSLEER. The CDR3 is made up of 13 amino acids. V lost 3 bases, J lost 6 bases, and 12 bases lay in between. CDR3 protein: CASSHRGASEQYF. The DNA of the CDR3 is TGCGCCAGCAGCCATCGCGGGGCGTCCGAGCAGTACTTC.

The J gene is TRBJ2-7, the V gene TRBV2, with 8 bases aligning to TRBD1. Germline CDR1 and CDR2: SNHLY and FYNNEI. The CDR3 has 12 amino acids. The V segment lost 6 bases and the J segment 3 bases; nucleotides outside the gene matches: 1. The CDR3 loop reads CASRDRVYEQYF. The DNA of the CDR3 is TGTGCCAGCAGGGACAGGGTCTACGAGCAGTACTTC.

A single count supports this clone. This chain uses TRBV5-1 with TRBJ2-1; 9 nucleotides agree with TRBD2. V was clipped by 2 bases and J by 5 bases; unmatched bases: 5. The CDR3 is made up of 15 amino acids. Germline V gene data show CDR1 as SGHRS and CDR2 as YFSETQ. The CDR3 loop is CASSFELAGNNEQFF. The CDR3 bases are TGCGCCAGCAGCTTTGAGCTAGCGGGAAACAATGAGCAGTTCTTC.

The genes are TRBV4-2 and TRBJ2-7; the match to TRBD2 covers 10 bases. The CDR3 loop spans 21 amino acids. With 4 bases clipped from V and 5 bases from J, the junction kept 26 bases outside the gene matches. In germline, CDR1 is LGHNA, CDR2 YNFKEQ. The CDR3 reads CASSPRTGNLRFSGRIDEQYF. CDR3 bases: TGTGCCAGCAGCCCGAGGACAGGGAATCTGAGGTTTAGCGGGAGGATCGACGAGCAGTACTTC.

This clone was seen a single time. The chain is built from TRBV28 and TRBJ2-5; 8 bases align to TRBD1. Germline V gives CDR1 MDHEN, CDR2 SYDVKM. The V and J ends lost 8 bases and 0 bases, in that order; junction bases with no gene match: 2. The CDR3 has 13 residues. Here the CDR3 DNA reads TGTGCCAGCCTGACAGGGGACCAAGAGACCCAGTACTTC. Translation: CASLTGDQETQYF.

The chain carries TRBV30 and TRBJ2-2; D unresolved. Germline V gene sequence: CDR1 GTSNPN, CDR2 SVGIG (reference sequence). This CDR3 spans 13 amino acids. V was trimmed by 4 bases and J by 3 bases, leaving 9 bases between them. Here the CDR3 reads CAWNLRDTGELFF. For the CDR3, the DNA is TGTGCCTGGAATCTTAGAGACACCGGGGAGCTGTTTTTT.

The V call is TRBV9, the J call TRBJ2-3, with 11 nucleotides matching TRBD2. The CDR3 runs to 18 residues. The J segment lost 3 bases and the V segment lost 0 bases, leaving 9 bases of the junction unmatched. Germline assignment: CDR1 SGDLS and CDR2 YYNGEE. The CDR3 region is CASSVGGGRTSGTDTQYF. The CDR3 DNA sequence: TGTGCCAGCAGCGTAGGAGGCGGGAGGACTAGCGGGACAGATACGCAGTATTTT.

The chain carries TRBV4-3 and TRBJ1-3; D not resolved. Germline V gene sequence: CDR1 LGHNA, CDR2 YSLEER. The CDR3 runs to 16 residues. V was cut by 0 bases and J by 1 base, with 10 bases left in between. The CDR3 protein is CASSQDGRGSGNTIYF. CDR3 bases: TGCGCCAGCAGCCAAGATGGTCGGGGATCTGGAAACACCATATATTTT.

J is TRBJ1-4 and V is TRBV2; D gene uncertain. Trimming took off 5 bases at V and 0 bases at J, with 7 bases between the two ends. Germline values: CDR1 SNHLY, CDR2 FYNNEI. The CDR3 runs to 14 residues. DNA of the CDR3: TGTGCCAGCAGTTCCACTGCAACTAATGAAAAACTGTTTTTT. Translation gives CASSSTATNEKLFF.

The chain is built from TRBV5-1 and TRBJ2-5; TRBD2 aligns across 16 bases. CDR3 length: 18 amino acids. The V gene end was trimmed by 0 bases and the J gene end by 4 bases; junction bases not matched to a gene: 6. Germline CDR1 is SGHRS and CDR2 is YFSETQ. CDR3 loop: CASSLDAGLAGGAETQYF. The CDR3, as DNA: TGCGCCAGCAGCTTGGATGCGGGACTAGCGGGAGGGGCAGAGACCCAGTACTTC.

The V call is TRBV5-4, the J call TRBJ2-7; D might be TRBD1 (5 bases). The germline V gene encodes CDR1 SGHNT and CDR2 YYREEE (reference sequence). CDR3 length: 14 amino acids. Trimming left V 0 bases short and J 5 bases short, with 12 bases between. The CDR3, as DNA: TGTGCCAGCAGCTTGGGGCAGGGTTACGACGAGCAGTACTTC. Translating gives CASSLGQGYDEQYF.

This clone is a singleton in its sample. Additional DNA sequences in this sample encode the identical CDR3. This chain joins TRBV4-3 and TRBJ2-3, with a weak D call TRBD2 (5 bases). V was trimmed by 1 base and J by 2 bases, leaving 7 bases between them. CDR3 length equals 14 residues. CDR1 and CDR2 from the germline V gene are LGHNA and YSLEER. In nucleotides, the CDR3 is TGCGCCAGCAGCCAAGGAGGGTTCACAGATACGCAGTATTTT. As protein: CASSQGGFTDTQYF.